This T cell receptor beta chain is from a study of control samples from healthy donors and cancer patients. The method was immunoSEQ multiplex PCR; TCRdb's version includes in-frame clones alone and lacks a portion of them. The sample lists under 150,000 clones, around 88% occurring once. This CDR3 spans 13 amino acids. Trimming pared 2 bases from V and 1 base from J, leaving 5 bases between. Germline CDR1 and CDR2: SNHLY and FYNNEI. The sequence was obtained from a man aged 35 to 55 in good health. The rearrangement uses TRBV2 and TRBJ1-1; D not resolved. The sequenced material came from blood. The CDR3 sequence is CASSELENTEAFF. For the CDR3, the DNA is TGTGCCAGCAGTGAACTGGAGAACACTGAAGCTTTCTTT.